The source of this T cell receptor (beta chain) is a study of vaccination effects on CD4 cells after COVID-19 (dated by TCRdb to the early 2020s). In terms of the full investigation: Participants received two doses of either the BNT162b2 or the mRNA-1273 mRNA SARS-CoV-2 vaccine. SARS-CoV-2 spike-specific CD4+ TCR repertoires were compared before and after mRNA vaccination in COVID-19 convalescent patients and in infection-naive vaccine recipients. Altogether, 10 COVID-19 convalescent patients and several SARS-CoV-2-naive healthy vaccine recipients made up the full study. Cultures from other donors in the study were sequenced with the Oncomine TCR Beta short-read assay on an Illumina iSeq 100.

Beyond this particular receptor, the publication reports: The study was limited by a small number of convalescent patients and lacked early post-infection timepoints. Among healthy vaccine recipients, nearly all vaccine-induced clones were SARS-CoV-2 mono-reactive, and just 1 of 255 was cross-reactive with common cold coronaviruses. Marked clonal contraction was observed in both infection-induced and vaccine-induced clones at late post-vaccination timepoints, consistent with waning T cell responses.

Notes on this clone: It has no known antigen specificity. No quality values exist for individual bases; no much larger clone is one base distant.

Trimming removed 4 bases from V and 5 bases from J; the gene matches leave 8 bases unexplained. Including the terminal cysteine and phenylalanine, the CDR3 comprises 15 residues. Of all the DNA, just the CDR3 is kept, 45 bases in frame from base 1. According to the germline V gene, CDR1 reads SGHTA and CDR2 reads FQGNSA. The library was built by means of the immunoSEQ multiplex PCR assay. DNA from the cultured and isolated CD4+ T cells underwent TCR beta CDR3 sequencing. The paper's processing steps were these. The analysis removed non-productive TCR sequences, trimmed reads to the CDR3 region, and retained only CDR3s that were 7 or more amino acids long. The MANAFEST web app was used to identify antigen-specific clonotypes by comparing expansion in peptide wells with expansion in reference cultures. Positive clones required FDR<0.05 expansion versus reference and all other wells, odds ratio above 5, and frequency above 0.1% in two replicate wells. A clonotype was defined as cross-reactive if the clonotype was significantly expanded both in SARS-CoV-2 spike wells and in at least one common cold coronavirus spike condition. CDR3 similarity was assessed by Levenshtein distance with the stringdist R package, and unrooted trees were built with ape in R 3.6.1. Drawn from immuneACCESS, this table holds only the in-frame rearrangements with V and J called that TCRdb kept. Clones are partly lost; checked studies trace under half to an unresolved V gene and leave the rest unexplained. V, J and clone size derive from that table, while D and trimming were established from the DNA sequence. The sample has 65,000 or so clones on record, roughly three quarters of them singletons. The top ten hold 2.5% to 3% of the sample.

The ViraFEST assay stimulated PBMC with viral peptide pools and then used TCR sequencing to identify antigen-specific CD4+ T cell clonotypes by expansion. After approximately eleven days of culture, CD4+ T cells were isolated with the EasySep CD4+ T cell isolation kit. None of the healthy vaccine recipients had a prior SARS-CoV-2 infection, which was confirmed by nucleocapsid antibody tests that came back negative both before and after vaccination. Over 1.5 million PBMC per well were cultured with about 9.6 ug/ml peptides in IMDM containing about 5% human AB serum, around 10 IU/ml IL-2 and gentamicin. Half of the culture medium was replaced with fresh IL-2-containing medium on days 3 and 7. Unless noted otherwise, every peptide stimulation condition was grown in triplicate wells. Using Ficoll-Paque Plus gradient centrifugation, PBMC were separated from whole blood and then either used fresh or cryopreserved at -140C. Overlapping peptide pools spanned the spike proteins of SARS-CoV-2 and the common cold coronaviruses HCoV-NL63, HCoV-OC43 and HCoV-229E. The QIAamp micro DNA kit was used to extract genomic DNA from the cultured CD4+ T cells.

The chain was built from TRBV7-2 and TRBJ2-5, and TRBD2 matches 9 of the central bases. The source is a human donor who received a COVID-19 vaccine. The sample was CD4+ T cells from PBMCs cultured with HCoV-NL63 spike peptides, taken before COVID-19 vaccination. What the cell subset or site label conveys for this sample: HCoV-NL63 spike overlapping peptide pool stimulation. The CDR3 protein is CASSSLAGYQETQYF. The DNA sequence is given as TGTGCCAGCAGCTCCCTAGCGGGGTATCAGGAGACCCAGTACTTC.